The clone carrying this T cell receptor (beta chain) has more than one count but fewer than ten. As yet, its antigen is unknown. This library used around 400 ng RNA and molecular barcoded adaptors spanning alpha/delta and beta/gamma chains. Each CDR3 protein is one row after TCRdb ran MiXCR on the reads. The data show about 93,000 distinct CDR3 sequences, around a fifth seen once. This entry belongs to a study of read filtering for tumor transcriptome and immune sequencing. The CDR3 extends over 14 amino acids. Trimming shortened V by 5 bases and J by 6 bases, and 14 bases separated the two germline ends. Germline CDR1 and CDR2: ENHRY and SYGVKD. Whole-study results and caveats: Compared with RNA-seq, IR-seq gave much higher clonotype depth and reliability.

The receptor comes from a donor aged 40 or over with multiple myeloma. The chain combines TRBV10-3 with TRBJ1-5; D might be TRBD1 (5 bases). Source material: a population of CD138-negative cells sorted from bone marrow. CDR3 nucleotides: TGTGCCATCAGTACAACACCGGGGGGTCAGCCCCAGCATTTT. Protein product: CAISTTPGGQPQHF.